This is a list of T cell receptor beta chains from one sample in a study of T cell changes during pregnancy in multiple sclerosis. Here immunoSEQ multiplex PCR was the method, and the copy in TCRdb shows in-frame clones only, minus some. The top ten clones hold less than 2% of a sample with about 69,000 clones, about 92% of them seen once. The source was peripheral blood, collected in the third trimester of pregnancy. The receptors derive from a female donor in good health, enrolled as a control in a pregnancy study. CDR3s include the opening cysteine and the closing phenylalanine or tryptophan. The order of the fields is J gene, D gene, V gene, clone size, CDR3 protein, CDR3 DNA. A D gene is named only where the DNA matches it firmly. Clone size is given for some rows only: seen once, a few or many times, or a class if the clone is expanded.

>TRBJ2-1|-|TRBV28|-
CASSLINEQFF
TGTGCCAGCAGTTTAATAAATGAGCAGTTCTTC
>TRBJ2-5|TRBD2|TRBV5-4|-
CASSPGLGQETQYF
TGTGCCAGCAGCCCCGGACTAGGCCAAGAGACCCAGTACTTC
>TRBJ2-5|TRBD1|TRBV6-6|-
CASRTGGSETQYF
TGTGCCAGCCGGACAGGGGGGAGTGAGACCCAGTACTTC
>TRBJ2-7|TRBD2|TRBV11-3|-
CASSCYSNLAGPSYEQYF
TGTGCCAGCAGCTGCTACTCCAACTTAGCGGGCCCATCCTACGAGCAGTACTTC
>TRBJ2-5|-|TRBV7-9|-
CASSERAAQETQYF
TGTGCCAGCAGCGAGCGGGCCGCCCAAGAGACCCAGTACTTC
>TRBJ1-2|TRBD1|TRBV9|once
CASTGDRGGDGYTF
TGTGCCAGCACCGGCGACAGGGGAGGGGATGGCTACACCTTC
>TRBJ1-5|-|TRBV10-1|-
CASSELSRRYSNQPQHF
TGCGCCAGCAGTGAGTTAAGCCGGAGATATAGCAATCAGCCCCAGCATTTT
>TRBJ2-2|TRBD1|TRBV7-8|-
CASSSRTGGRELFF
TGTGCCAGCAGCTCCAGGACAGGGGGCCGGGAGCTGTTTTTT
>TRBJ2-5|TRBD2|TRBV6-5|-
CASSFKAGGETQYF
TGTGCCAGCAGCTTCAAGGCGGGAGGGGAGACCCAGTACTTC
>TRBJ2-7|TRBD1|TRBV30|-
CAWTGGSHEQYF
TGTGCCTGGACAGGGGGCTCCCACGAGCAGTACTTC
>TRBJ1-5|TRBD1|TRBV7-9|once
CASSLERQGVNWQPQHF
TGTGCCAGCAGCTTAGAAAGACAGGGGGTAAATTGGCAGCCCCAGCATTTT
>TRBJ2-1|TRBD2|TRBV7-9|-
CASSSLGLAGGYNEQFF
TGTGCCAGCAGCTCCCTGGGACTAGCGGGAGGTTACAATGAGCAGTTCTTC
>TRBJ2-3|TRBD1|TRBV5-4|-
CASSVTGGSTDTQYF
TGTGCCAGCAGCGTAACAGGGGGCAGTACAGATACGCAGTATTTT
>TRBJ2-7|TRBD2|TRBV7-3|-
CASSLRAGGPYEQYF
TGTGCCAGCAGCTTACGGGCGGGAGGGCCCTACGAGCAGTACTTC
>TRBJ1-2|-|TRBV30|-
CAIAQGEGYTF
TGTGCCATCGCCCAAGGGGAAGGCTACACCTTC
>TRBJ1-5|-|TRBV30|-
CAWSRRYSNQPQHF
TGTGCCTGGAGTAGGAGATATAGCAATCAGCCCCAGCATTTT
>TRBJ2-2|TRBD2|TRBV7-9|-
CASSSGLASSTGELFF
TGTGCCAGCAGCTCGGGACTAGCGTCTTCTACCGGGGAGCTGTTTTTT
>TRBJ2-1|-|TRBV18|-
CASSPPSGGMYNEQFF
TGTGCCAGCTCACCACCAAGTGGGGGGATGTACAATGAGCAGTTCTTC
>TRBJ1-1|-|TRBV10-1|-
CASSEYPTGRYTEAFF
TGCGCCAGCAGTGAGTACCCGACAGGACGTTACACTGAAGCTTTCTTT
>TRBJ2-3|TRBD1|TRBV18|-
CASSPFSGFGWDRGRTDTQYF
TGTGCCAGCTCACCATTTTCGGGGTTTGGATGGGACAGGGGGCGAACAGATACGCAGTATTTT
>TRBJ2-1|TRBD2|TRBV27|-
CASGTSGIDEQFF
TGTGCCAGCGGGACTAGCGGGATCGATGAGCAGTTCTTC
>TRBJ2-7|-|TRBV6-5|-
CASLDRSSYEQYF
TGTGCCAGTCTAGACAGGAGCTCCTACGAGCAGTACTTC
>TRBJ1-2|-|TRBV2|once
CASGRGAPSGYTF
TGTGCCAGCGGGAGGGGGGCCCCCTCTGGCTACACCTTC
>TRBJ2-1|-|TRBV7-2|-
CASSPHGTFNNEQFF
TGTGCCAGCAGCCCACACGGGACTTTTAACAATGAGCAGTTCTTC
>TRBJ2-7|-|TRBV27|-
CASSFTSSSYEQYF
TGTGCCAGCAGTTTCACATCCAGCTCCTACGAGCAGTACTTC
>TRBJ2-1|TRBD2|TRBV5-1|-
CASSSSGSSYNEQFF
TGCGCCAGCAGCTCTAGCGGGAGCTCCTACAATGAGCAGTTCTTC
>TRBJ2-7|-|TRBV20-1|-
CSARLAYEQYF
TGCAGTGCGAGACTAGCCTACGAGCAGTACTTC
>TRBJ2-1|-|TRBV7-2|many
CASSLGQGYNEQFF
TGTGCCAGCAGCTTAGGGCAGGGATACAATGAGCAGTTCTTC
>TRBJ2-7|TRBD2|TRBV27|-
CASSKGTTGYEQYF
TGTGCCAGCAGCAAGGGGACTACCGGCTACGAGCAGTACTTC
>TRBJ2-2|-|TRBV6-6|-
CASREGQVVTGELFF
TGTGCCAGCAGAGAGGGACAAGTTGTGACCGGGGAGCTGTTTTTT
>TRBJ2-3|TRBD2|TRBV4-2|-
CASSQDGTSGVGSTDTQYF
TGTGCCAGCAGCCAAGACGGGACTAGCGGGGTCGGTAGCACAGATACGCAGTATTTT
>TRBJ2-7|TRBD1|TRBV4-1|-
CASSQSPDRGLYEQYF
TGCGCCAGCAGCCAATCGCCGGACAGGGGGCTCTACGAGCAGTACTTC
>TRBJ1-3|-|TRBV5-8|-
CASSFGGAGRARNTIYF
TGTGCCAGCAGCTTTGGGGGCGCGGGTCGAGCCAGAAACACCATATATTTT
>TRBJ2-7|-|TRBV23-1|-
CASSRGDEQYF
TGCGCCAGCAGTCGGGGGGACGAGCAGTACTTC
>TRBJ2-1|TRBD2|TRBV6-8|-
CASSYWTSGSSYNEQFF
TGTGCCAGCAGTTACTGGACTAGCGGGAGCTCCTACAATGAGCAGTTCTTC
>TRBJ2-3|-|TRBV7-9|-
CASSDLRGTDTQYF
TGTGCCAGCAGCGACCTGCGGGGTACAGATACGCAGTATTTT
>TRBJ2-7|TRBD1|TRBV5-6|-
CASSGQGTTYEQYF
TGTGCCAGCAGTGGACAGGGAACTACCTACGAGCAGTACTTC
>TRBJ1-2|TRBD1|TRBV7-9|-
CASSVVPDRDYGYTF
TGTGCCAGCAGCGTGGTACCGGACAGGGACTATGGCTACACCTTC
>TRBJ2-7|TRBD2|TRBV7-2|-
CASSERGSRGEQYF
TGTGCCAGCAGCGAGCGCGGGAGTCGAGGCGAGCAGTACTTC
>TRBJ1-2|TRBD1|TRBV6-4|-
CASSRTGGPANYGYTF
TGTGCCAGCAGTAGGACAGGGGGCCCTGCTAACTATGGCTACACCTTC
>TRBJ1-2|TRBD1|TRBV2|-
CASRDRGPGGYTF
TGTGCCAGCAGGGACAGGGGGCCTGGTGGCTACACCTTC
>TRBJ2-7|-|TRBV10-3|-
CATRGSYEQYF
TGTGCCACCAGGGGCTCCTACGAGCAGTACTTC
>TRBJ1-1|-|TRBV18|-
CASSPVGPGSNTEAFF
TGTGCCAGCTCCCCTGTCGGTCCGGGTTCGAACACTGAAGCTTTCTTT
>TRBJ2-7|-|TRBV4-2|-
CASSQVSPGPSYEQYF
TGTGCCAGCAGCCAAGTCAGTCCTGGGCCTTCCTACGAGCAGTACTTC
>TRBJ2-3|TRBD1|TRBV18|-
CASSPSGTGTSTDTQYF
TGTGCCAGCTCACCTTCCGGGACAGGCACTAGCACAGATACGCAGTATTTT
>TRBJ1-1|TRBD1|TRBV28|-
CASSPSGQGAKRKAFF
TGTGCCAGCAGCCCATCGGGACAGGGGGCGAAACGGAAAGCTTTCTTT
>TRBJ2-1|TRBD2|TRBV5-1|-
CASRVSSGRFEQFF
TGCGCCAGCAGGGTCTCTAGCGGGAGGTTCGAGCAGTTCTTC
>TRBJ1-2|-|TRBV21-1|-
CASNPAGVNYGYTF
TGTGCCAGCAACCCGGCAGGGGTTAACTATGGCTACACCTTC
>TRBJ2-1|-|TRBV6-5|-
CASSYSGPGNNEQFF
TGTGCCAGCAGTTACTCTGGCCCCGGGAACAATGAGCAGTTCTTC
>TRBJ2-1|-|TRBV5-1|-
CASSLAPGSEQFF
TGCGCCAGCAGCTTGGCCCCGGGGTCTGAGCAGTTCTTC
>TRBJ2-3|TRBD2|TRBV10-1|-
CASSEAGTDTQYF
TGCGCCAGCAGTGAAGCGGGGACCGATACGCAGTATTTT
>TRBJ2-7|TRBD2|TRBV5-4|-
CASSFGGLAAYEQYF
TGTGCCAGCAGCTTCGGGGGACTAGCCGCCTACGAGCAGTACTTC
>TRBJ2-1|TRBD2|TRBV13|few
CASSLVAGSGSYNEQFF
TGTGCCAGCAGCTTAGTGGCTGGGAGCGGGAGTTACAATGAGCAGTTCTTC
>TRBJ2-7|-|TRBV7-8|-
CASSLDSAEQYF
TGTGCCAGCAGCTTAGATAGTGCCGAGCAGTACTTC
>TRBJ2-3|TRBD1|TRBV18|-
CASSRGTATDTQYF
TGTGCCAGCTCACGTGGGACAGCCACAGATACGCAGTATTTT
>TRBJ1-2|-|TRBV5-1|-
CASRDPAGLLYGYTF
TGCGCCAGCAGGGACCCCGCGGGTCTGCTTTATGGCTACACCTTC
>TRBJ1-2|-|TRBV5-6|few
CASSLWPPYGYTF
TGTGCCAGCAGCTTATGGCCCCCCTATGGCTACACCTTC
>TRBJ2-5|-|TRBV7-3|-
CASSSSPSPQETQYF
TGTGCCAGCAGCTCGTCTCCTTCCCCTCAAGAGACCCAGTACTTC
>TRBJ1-5|-|TRBV7-6|-
CASSLRYNQPQHF
TGTGCCAGCAGCTTGAGATACAATCAGCCCCAGCATTTT